The rows below give T cell receptor beta chains drawn from one sample of a study of CD8+ T cells in alopecia areata. Assay used: immunoSEQ multiplex PCR; TCRdb lists only in-frame clones, some missing. This sample has about 190,000 clones, with about 60% found just once. This sample comprised CD4+ T cells sorted from blood, obtained at week 4, from a patient treated with tofacitinib. The receptors derive from a human donor with alopecia areata. The CDR3 runs from the conserved cysteine through the conserved F or W. D genes are given only for firm matches. Some rows have no size entry. The others give once, few or many, or a class for an expanded clone.

d_gene	v_gene	j_gene	abundance	CDR3aa	CDR3nt
NA	TRBV15	TRBJ1-2	NA	CATSRDARGLYGDGYTF	TGTGCCACCAGCAGAGATGCCCGGGGCCTCTACGGAGACGGCTACACCTTC
NA	TRBV5-1	TRBJ2-5	NA	CASSAAPGVQETQYF	TGCGCCAGCAGCGCGGCCCCCGGGGTTCAAGAGACCCAGTACTTC
NA	TRBV4-2	TRBJ1-5	NA	CASSQDSYSNQPQHF	TGTGCCAGCAGCCAAGACAGTTATAGCAATCAGCCCCAGCATTTT
TRBD2	TRBV6-5	TRBJ2-5	NA	CASSYSASGGKETQYF	TGTGCCAGCAGTTACTCGGCTAGCGGGGGGAAAGAGACCCAGTACTTC
NA	TRBV6-5	TRBJ1-4	NA	CASRGEKLFF	TGTGCCAGCAGGGGTGAAAAACTGTTTTTT
TRBD1	TRBV5-1	TRBJ2-7	NA	CASSLNPGTGSYEQYF	TGCGCCAGCAGCCTGAACCCGGGGACAGGCTCCTACGAGCAGTACTTC
TRBD1	TRBV29-1	TRBJ1-3	NA	CSVEARGGNTIYF	TGCAGCGTTGAGGCCAGGGGGGGAAACACCATATATTTT
NA	TRBV5-1	TRBJ2-4	NA	CASSDDSLAKNIQYF	TGCGCCAGCAGCGACGACAGTCTAGCCAAAAACATTCAGTACTTC
NA	TRBV30	TRBJ2-7	NA	CAWRGASYEQYF	TGTGCCTGGAGGGGGGCCTCCTACGAGCAGTACTTC
NA	TRBV4-1	TRBJ2-6	NA	CASSQGNMRANVLTF	TGCGCCAGCAGCCAAGGGAATATGAGGGCCAACGTCCTGACTTTC
TRBD1	TRBV30	TRBJ1-5	NA	CAWGDSQPQHF	TGTGCCTGGGGGGACAGTCAGCCCCAGCATTTT
NA	TRBV29-1	TRBJ2-7	NA	CSVRPAATYEQYF	TGCAGCGTCCGGCCAGCAGCCACCTACGAGCAGTACTTC
NA	TRBV2	TRBJ2-5	few	CASSESRASTRETQYF	TGTGCCAGCAGTGAGTCCCGGGCCTCCACTCGGGAGACCCAGTACTTC
NA	TRBV30	TRBJ1-1	once	CAWSMSLGAGAFF	TGTGCCTGGAGCATGTCTTTGGGGGCAGGAGCTTTCTTT
NA	TRBV30	TRBJ1-1	NA	CAWGGRNTEAFF	TGTGCCTGGGGTGGAAGGAACACTGAAGCTTTCTTT
NA	TRBV15	TRBJ2-5	NA	CATSRDPAGKETQYF	TGTGCCACCAGCAGAGATCCGGCTGGGAAAGAGACCCAGTACTTC
NA	TRBV7-2	TRBJ2-7	NA	CASSPSSDEQYF	TGTGCCAGCAGCCCCTCCTCTGACGAGCAGTACTTC
NA	TRBV28	TRBJ2-1	few	CASKSGSSYNEQFF	TGTGCCAGCAAGTCGGGATCCTCCTACAATGAGCAGTTCTTC
NA	TRBV20-1	TRBJ1-1	NA	CSALGRFEAFF	TGCAGTGCCCTGGGAAGATTTGAAGCTTTCTTT
NA	TRBV2	TRBJ2-3	NA	CASSLGRGTDTQYF	TGTGCCAGCAGTCTAGGCAGGGGCACAGATACGCAGTATTTT
NA	TRBV9	TRBJ1-3	NA	CASRVGPDGNTIYF	TGTGCCAGCAGAGTGGGGCCGGACGGAAACACCATATATTTT
TRBD1	TRBV25-1	TRBJ1-5	NA	CASSESDRDHQPQHF	TGTGCCAGCAGTGAATCCGACAGGGATCATCAGCCCCAGCATTTT